Listed below are T cell receptor beta chains from one sample, sequenced in a study of PD-1 blockade in classical Hodgkin lymphoma. Sequencing was performed with immunoSEQ multiplex PCR; in TCRdb, only in-frame clones are kept and a portion is missing. This sample has 14,000 or so clones; about 83% occur once, and the top ten carry roughly a fifth. Sequenced here: peripheral blood mononuclear cells (PBMCs), sampled at baseline. The source is a human donor with classical Hodgkin lymphoma. Each CDR3 is given with its conserved first and last residue. A D gene is named only where the DNA matches it firmly. Clone size is stated in some rows and not others, as once, few, many or a class when expanded.

TRBV23-1	few	.	TRBJ2-3	TGCGCCAGCAGCAGGGAAGCAGATACGCAGTATTTT	CASSREADTQYF
TRBV2	.	.	TRBJ2-7	TGTGCCAGCAGATTCCCGGCTGGGTTCTACGAGCAGTACTTC	CASRFPAGFYEQYF
TRBV11-2	once	.	TRBJ2-1	TGTGCCAGCAGCTTAGGGGGCTACAATGAGCAGTTCTTC	CASSLGGYNEQFF
TRBV10-3	.	.	TRBJ1-2	TGTGCCATCGCCCCCTCCCCCTATGGCTACACCTTC	CAIAPSPYGYTF
TRBV18	.	.	TRBJ1-5	TGTGCCAGCTCCCCCACAGGGAAACAGCCCCAGCATTTT	CASSPTGKQPQHF
TRBV7-2	.	.	TRBJ1-5	TGTGCCAGCAGCCCCCAAAGACCCGTGGGCAATCAGCCCCAGCATTTT	CASSPQRPVGNQPQHF
TRBV6-5	.	TRBD1	TRBJ1-2	TGTGCCAGCAGTTACTCCGGGACAGGGGACTATGGCTACACCTTC	CASSYSGTGDYGYTF
TRBV4-3	.	.	TRBJ2-2	TGCGCCAGCAGCCGAGGGGGCACCGGGGAGCTGTTTTTT	CASSRGGTGELFF
TRBV5-1	.	.	TRBJ1-5	TGCGCCAGCAGCTTGGAAGGGTCCAGCAATCAGCCCCAGCATTTT	CASSLEGSSNQPQHF
TRBV7-9	.	TRBD1	TRBJ2-2	TGTGCCAGCAGCGCCTTGGGACAGCGGACGGCCGGGGAGCTGTTTTTT	CASSALGQRTAGELFF
TRBV27	.	.	TRBJ1-2	TGTGCCAGCAGTCCTATCTGGGGACCGGGGTATGGCTACACCTTC	CASSPIWGPGYGYTF
TRBV1	.	.	TRBJ1-5	TGCACCAGCAGCCAAGAGGATCGGGGGATAGGGCAGCCCCAGCATTTT	CTSSQEDRGIGQPQHF
TRBV7-2	.	.	TRBJ2-2	TGTGCCAGCAGCTCTAGCATGGGGACCGGGGAGCTGTTTTTT	CASSSSMGTGELFF
TRBV6-5	.	.	TRBJ2-7	TGTGCCAGCAGTTTCCGCGGGGGCTACTACGAGCAGTACTTC	CASSFRGGYYEQYF
TRBV4-1	.	TRBD1	TRBJ2-7	TGCGCCAGCAGCCCACCCTGGGACAGGGAGAGCTCCTACGAGCAGTACTTC	CASSPPWDRESSYEQYF
TRBV15	few	TRBD2	TRBJ2-1	TGTGCCACCAGCAGAGGTATAGACCGCTGGGGAGGGTCCTACAATGAGCAGTTCTTC	CATSRGIDRWGGSYNEQFF
TRBV28	.	.	TRBJ2-5	TGTGCCAGCAGTTTCAAAGAGACCCAGTACTTC	CASSFKETQYF
TRBV2	.	TRBD2	TRBJ2-3	TGTGCCAGCAGCGCCCGGACTAGCGGGGATACAGATACGCAGTATTTT	CASSARTSGDTDTQYF
TRBV7-9	.	.	TRBJ2-7	TGTGCCAGCACCGCTTATCCCCCCTACGAGCAGTACTTC	CASTAYPPYEQYF
TRBV5-1	.	.	TRBJ1-3	TGCGCCAGCAGCTTGGGACAAGGAAACACCATATATTTT	CASSLGQGNTIYF
TRBV9	.	.	TRBJ1-1	TGTGCCAGCAGCCCGCGCCCCCGAGGCACTGAAGCTTTCTTT	CASSPRPRGTEAFF
TRBV25-1	.	TRBD1	TRBJ1-2	TGTGCCAGCGCCCGGACAGGGGATTACTATGGCTACACCTTC	CASARTGDYYGYTF
TRBV13	.	.	TRBJ1-2	TGTGCCAGCAGCGAAAAGCCGATCCTGACACGGGCCTTAGGCCATGGCTACACCTTC	CASSEKPILTRALGHGYTF
TRBV2	.	.	TRBJ1-2	TGTGCCAGCAGGTCGACAGGAGGGAACTATGGCTACACCTTC	CASRSTGGNYGYTF
TRBV19	.	TRBD2	TRBJ2-3	TGTGCCAGTACCAGACTAGCGGGGGGGCATGGAGATACGCAGTATTTT	CASTRLAGGHGDTQYF
TRBV7-9	.	.	TRBJ2-3	TGTGCCAGCAGCCTGGTAGACGGCACAGATACGCAGTATTTT	CASSLVDGTDTQYF
TRBV28	.	.	TRBJ1-5	TGTGCCAGCAGGGCGGGGACACAGCCCCAGCATTTT	CASRAGTQPQHF
TRBV10-2	.	TRBD1	TRBJ2-7	TGCGCCAGCAGTGAGAGGACAGGAGACGAGCAGTACTTC	CASSERTGDEQYF
TRBV10-1	.	TRBD1	TRBJ1-3	TGCGCCAGCAGTAAGGGGACAGGGCCCTTCTCTGGAAACACCATATATTTT	CASSKGTGPFSGNTIYF
TRBV27	once	TRBD2	TRBJ2-1	TGTGCCAGCAGTTGGGGAGGAGCGGGGGCCAACTACAATGAGCAGTTCTTC	CASSWGGAGANYNEQFF
TRBV7-2	.	.	TRBJ2-7	TGTGCCAGCAGCCTAGGGGGGACAGCCTACGAGCAGTACTTC	CASSLGGTAYEQYF
TRBV18	.	.	TRBJ1-1	TGTGCCAGCGCCTTTACAGGCGAGAACACTGAAGCTTTCTTT	CASAFTGENTEAFF
TRBV5-1	.	.	TRBJ2-7	TGCGCCAGCAACCCCTCTGGGGGGGCGGTCGAGCAGTACTTC	CASNPSGGAVEQYF
TRBV4-2	once	TRBD2	TRBJ2-3	TGTGCCAGCAGCCTTCAGGGGACTAGTGACACTAGCACAGATACGCAGTATTTT	CASSLQGTSDTSTDTQYF
TRBV5-4	.	.	TRBJ2-7	TGTGCCAGCAGCTTGGGGGGAGGGGGGCCGACCTACGAGCAGTACTTC	CASSLGGGGPTYEQYF
TRBV9	.	TRBD2	TRBJ2-3	TGTGCCAGCAGCCCGACTAGCGGGGGGGCAGATACGCAGTATTTT	CASSPTSGGADTQYF
TRBV27	once	.	TRBJ1-4	TGTGCCAGCAGTACCCGGACAGCTACTAATGAAAAACTGTTTTTT	CASSTRTATNEKLFF
TRBV5-5	.	.	TRBJ1-4	TGTGCCAGCAGCTTCCTGCGACAGGTTACTAATGAAAAACTGTTTTTT	CASSFLRQVTNEKLFF
TRBV11-3	once	TRBD1	TRBJ2-2	TGTGCCAGGATCCGCATGACAGGGGTTCCGAACACCGGGGAGCTGTTTTTT	CARIRMTGVPNTGELFF
TRBV19	.	.	TRBJ1-1	TGTGCCAGTAGTCGGAATGCCGCGGACGGCACTGAAGCTTTCTTT	CASSRNAADGTEAFF
TRBV9	.	.	TRBJ1-1	TGTGCCAGCAGCGTAGGGGGGGGCGAAGCTTTCTTT	CASSVGGGEAFF
TRBV10-3	.	.	TRBJ2-7	TGTGCCATCAGTGAAACTGATTCCTACGAGCAGTACTTC	CAISETDSYEQYF
TRBV13	.	.	TRBJ2-5	TGTGCCAGCAGCCATAAAACCGGGGGTCAAGAGACCCAGTACTTC	CASSHKTGGQETQYF
TRBV27	.	.	TRBJ2-7	TGTGCCAGCAGTGTGAGTGGACAGACTTACGAGCAGTACTTC	CASSVSGQTYEQYF
TRBV12-2	.	.	TRBJ1-5	TGTGCAAGTCGCTCATTTGAAGGGACAGGGGACAGCAATCAGCCCCAGCATTTT	CASRSFEGTGDSNQPQHF
TRBV27	few	TRBD2	TRBJ2-1	TGTGCCAGCAGTTTATCCCGCTTAGCGGGGGGTATTCTCTCCTACAATGAGCAGTTCTTC	CASSLSRLAGGILSYNEQFF
TRBV7-9	.	.	TRBJ1-6	TGTGCCAGCAACCCGACAGCTTCGGATTCACCCCTCCACTTT	CASNPTASDSPLHF
TRBV6-5	few	.	TRBJ2-7	TGTGCCAGCAGGAGTAAAGACAGCTACGAGCAGTACTTC	CASRSKDSYEQYF
TRBV27	.	TRBD1	TRBJ2-5	TGTGCCGTTAGACAGGGGGTTTCAGAGACCCAGTACTTC	CAVRQGVSETQYF
TRBV5-1	.	.	TRBJ2-2	TGCGCCAGCAGAGGAGAGGGTACGGCCGGGGAGCTGTTTTTT	CASRGEGTAGELFF
TRBV4-2	.	.	TRBJ2-1	TGTGCCAGCAGCCAAGAGGGTAGCCAGTATAGCTACAATGAGCAGTTCTTC	CASSQEGSQYSYNEQFF
TRBV4-1	.	TRBD1	TRBJ1-2	TGCGCCACCCAAGGGACAGGGGGACAAGATAACTATGGCTACACCTTC	CATQGTGGQDNYGYTF
TRBV5-4	.	.	TRBJ2-5	TGTGCCAGCAGCTTGGGGCTGCTAGAGACCCAGTACTTC	CASSLGLLETQYF
TRBV5-1	.	.	TRBJ2-7	TGCGCCAGCAGCTTGGCCACGGACTCCTACGAGCAGTACTTC	CASSLATDSYEQYF
TRBV7-9	.	TRBD1	TRBJ2-1	TGTGCCAGCAGCCAGACGCTGACAGGGGCAGCGCTCTTC	CASSQTLTGAALF
TRBV19	.	TRBD1	TRBJ2-5	TGTGCCAGTAGTACCGGGACAGAAGAGACCCAGTACTTC	CASSTGTEETQYF